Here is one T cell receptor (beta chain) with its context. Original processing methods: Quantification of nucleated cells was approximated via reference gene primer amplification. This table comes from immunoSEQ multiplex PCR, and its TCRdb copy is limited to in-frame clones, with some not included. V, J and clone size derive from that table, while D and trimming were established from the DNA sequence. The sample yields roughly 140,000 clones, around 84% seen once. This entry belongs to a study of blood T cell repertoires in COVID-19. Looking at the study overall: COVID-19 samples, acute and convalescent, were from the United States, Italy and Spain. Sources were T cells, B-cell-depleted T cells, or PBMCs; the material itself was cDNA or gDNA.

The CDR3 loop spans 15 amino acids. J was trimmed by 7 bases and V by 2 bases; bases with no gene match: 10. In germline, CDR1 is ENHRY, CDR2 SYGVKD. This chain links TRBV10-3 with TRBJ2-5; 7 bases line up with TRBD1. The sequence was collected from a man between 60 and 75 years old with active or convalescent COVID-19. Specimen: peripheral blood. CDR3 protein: CAISEIIGGWVTQYF. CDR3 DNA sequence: TGTGCCATCAGTGAGATTATAGGGGGCTGGGTGACCCAGTACTTC.